Given below is one TCR beta chain in context. This sample stems from a study of blood T cell repertoires in COVID-19. Sequencing was performed with immunoSEQ multiplex PCR; in TCRdb, only in-frame clones are kept and a portion is missing. This sample has about 330,000 clones; roughly 87% occur once, and the top ten carry approximately 10%. V lost 2 bases to trimming and J lost 2 bases, with 10 bases between them. Germline V gene lookup returns CDR1 SGHNT and CDR2 YYREEE (reference sequence). The CDR3 extends over 14 amino acids. The sequencing input was peripheral blood. This TCR was sampled from a man aged 30-40 years with COVID-19, enrolled during active disease. The chain joins TRBV5-4 to TRBJ1-2; a weak D match, TRBD1 (6 bases). The CDR3 nucleotides are TGTGCCAGCAGCTTCGGACAGTCGAACTATGGCTACACCTTC. Translation gives CASSFGQSNYGYTF.